This T cell receptor (beta chain) was captured in a study of T cells in Graves' hyperthyroidism and ophthalmopathy. Study background: Any treatment followed the collection of peripheral blood at initial diagnosis. Whole-study results and caveats: Blood also contained most expanded thyroid clonotypes above 0.001. Ophthalmopathy got predicted by the model a median approximately 6.4 months before its onset. Ophthalmopathy cases were set apart from stable hyperthyroidism by a 13 V-J model.

The investigators amplified TCR beta CDR3 regions from RNA transcripts. An initial round of RT-PCR targeting the TCR CDR3 relied on the HTBI primer set. MiXCR was run by TCRdb on the multiplex PCR reads, yielding one entry per CDR3 protein. The sample has approximately 690,000 distinct CDR3 sequences; around 21% are singletons. This clonotype has just a few counts. The antigen is unknown. Germline loops: CDR1 KGHDR, CDR2 SFDVKD. Trimming stripped 2 bases from V and 4 bases from J, with 14 bases between. The CDR3 extends over 15 amino acids. The J gene is TRBJ2-7, the V gene TRBV24-1; D is ambiguous. The sequencing sample was made of blood. This receptor was identified in a man between 25 and 39 years old with Graves' ophthalmopathy. CDR3 sequence: CATSDSRSSPYEQYF. CDR3 bases: TGTGCCACCAGTGATTCGAGGTCCAGTCCATACGAGCAGTACTTC.